This TCR beta chain was recovered during a study of Ad26.COV2.S vaccination and SARS-CoV-2 variants (dated by TCRdb to about 2021). Looking at the study overall: Vaccine-arm donors were drawn from COV1001, a multicentre, randomized, double-blind, placebo-controlled phase I-IIa trial of Ad26.COV2.S in healthy adults. Investigators remained blinded to trial group allocation during experiments and outcome assessment. The specificity and breadth of SARS-CoV-2-reactive T cell receptors after Ad26.COV2.S vaccination were assessed by TCRbeta repertoire sequencing. Trial participants were randomized into five groups of five, in which low-dose or high-dose Ad26.COV2.S was given once or twice, or placebo was given on both occasions. The TCR-sequenced set comprised approximately 32 samples: approximately 19 Ad26.COV2.S vaccine recipients, 5 placebo recipients and 8 SARS-CoV-2 convalescent individuals. Dosing of Ad26.COV2.S was intramuscular, at either 5x10^10 or 1x10^11 viral particles, delivered as one shot or as two shots spaced 56 days apart. The paper's findings and limits, for the study overall: The study was not powered to compare responses between vaccine doses or regimens. Ad26.COV2.S recipients had higher spike-specific TCR breadth than placebo recipients (P = 0.0014). Vaccine and placebo recipients had comparable non-spike TCR breadth, which fits with the vaccine containing only spike. The authors noted that the TCR breadth and depth analyses may have underestimated total T cell responses. Substantial breadth of spike-specific CD8+ and CD4+ T cell responses was reported after vaccination.

The germline V gene (reference sequence) specifies WNHNN as CDR1 and SYGVQD as CDR2. V is cut by 4 bases and J by 3 bases, and the space between the germline ends is 10 bases. The CDR3 has 13 amino acids, counting the end cysteine and phenylalanine. CDR3 DNA only is kept here, 39 bases in frame from base 1. The immunoSEQ Assay was the method used to sequence TCRbeta CDR3 regions. After extraction, genomic DNA underwent amplification by bias-controlled multiplex PCR, followed by high-throughput sequencing. As for how the authors treated the data: To quantify the absolute abundance of each unique TCRbeta CDR3 region, sequences were collapsed and filtered. Usable DNA was measured by amplifying reference genes present in all nucleated cells, and TCRbeta template counts were normalized to that usable DNA to estimate T cell fraction. Repertoire TCRs were annotated as SARS-CoV-2-specific when V gene, CDR3 amino acid sequence and J gene were exactly matched to a known reactive TCR set. MIRA supplied the reference SARS-CoV-2 TCR set, which was filtered for enrichment in COVID-19-positive ImmuneCODE repertoires so that public or cross-reactive TCRs were removed. Using the MIRA antigens, annotated TCRs were further analysed by specific ORF or by position within an ORF. Depth was the summed frequency of annotated unique rearrangements, while breadth was defined as annotated unique rearrangements over total unique productive rearrangements. TCR breadth was compared between groups using two-sided Wilcoxon rank-sum tests. As stored in TCRdb, this immuneACCESS dataset retains in-frame rearrangements with V and J assigned. A fraction of the clones does not appear; measured against another copy, unresolved V genes explain less than half of the discrepancy, and the remainder lacks a known reason. The V and J calls and clone size are taken from that table; D and trimming were inferred from the DNA. Here the sample has 350,000 to 400,000 clones; about 85% occur a single time. 3.5% of the sample is held by the ten biggest clonotypes.

The treatment or condition label corresponds to: around 19 received Ad26.COV2.S at low or high dose, single or two shots; five or six received placebo; per-sample allocation not given. For vaccine and placebo recipients, repertoires were sequenced using samples collected on day 63 after the first injection. Cohort 1b enrolled 20 to 30 adults aged 18-55 years at a single site in Boston, USA, between 29 July and 7 August 2020. Ad26.COV2.S was a replication-incompetent adenovirus type 26 vector that expressed a prefusion-stabilized SARS-CoV-2 spike protein derived from the original Wuhan strain. On this clone: The clone's antigen remains unknown. The sample holds no much larger clone one base away, and base qualities are not on file.

The chain is encoded by TRBV10-1 joined to TRBJ2-7, with the D gene possibly TRBD1 or TRBD2, each one fitting 7 bases. The clonotype was recovered from a person aged 18-60 years who received the Ad26.COV2.S COVID-19 vaccine or a placebo. The sample was peripheral blood, taken in a trial of Ad26.COV2.S vaccine versus placebo. The CDR3 in this case is CASSAGGDYEQYF. The bases read TGCGCCAGCAGTGCAGGGGGGGACTACGAGCAGTACTTC.